These 11 T cell receptor beta chains were sequenced from one sample in a study of CD8 T cells in Susac syndrome. Random hexamers were used to reverse transcribe an amount of roughly 0.45 to 1 ug RNA. TCRdb itself ran the immunoSEQ multiplex PCR reads through MiXCR, one entry per CDR3 protein. Of about 130,000 distinct CDR3 sequences listed, approximately 95% were seen once; the top ten hold 0.15% to 0.2%. Sequencing was performed on CD8+ T cells from PBMCs. The receptors originated from a human donor with Susac syndrome.

The CDR3 is CSARDIGLAGLYQETQYF. In DNA form, the CDR3 reads TGCAGTGCTAGAGATATAGGGCTAGCGGGGCTGTACCAAGAGACCCAGTACTTC. The J gene is TRBJ2-5, the V gene TRBV20-1, with 9 bases aligning to TRBD2. The CDR3 totals 18 residues. From germline, CDR1 is DFQATT and CDR2 SNEGSKA (reference sequence). J was trimmed by 0 bases and V by 0 bases; bases with no gene match: 11.

The chain has TRBV5-6 and TRBJ2-5; tentatively, D is TRBD2 (6 bases). The V gene lost 2 bases and the J gene lost 2 bases, with 10 bases spanning the gap. The CDR3 consists of 14 residues. Germline V gene sequence: CDR1 SGHDT, CDR2 YYEEEE. The CDR3: CASSFGSGQETQYF. DNA of the CDR3: TGTGCCAGCAGCTTCGGTAGCGGTCAAGAGACCCAGTACTTC.

The chain is built from TRBV11-1 and TRBJ2-7, with 8 bases fitting TRBD1. Per the germline V gene, CDR1 is SGHAT and CDR2 is FQDESV (reference sequence). The CDR3 is 15 residues long. V lost 5 bases to trimming and J lost 7 bases; unmatched junction nucleotides: 13. The CDR3 is CASSPQGGQLREQYF. The CDR3 region has the DNA TGTGCCAGCAGCCCACAGGGGGGCCAGCTGCGGGAGCAGTACTTC.

V gene TRBV7-2 combines with J gene TRBJ1-5; unclear D gene. Per the germline V gene, CDR1 is SGHTA and CDR2 is FQGNSA. This CDR3 has 15 residues. V was shortened by 5 bases and J by 1 base, with 12 bases between the two germline ends. CDR3 nucleotide sequence: TGTGCCAGCAGCCCCTTCGGTTGGAGCAATCAGCCCCAGCATTTT. As protein: CASSPFGWSNQPQHF.

The chain links TRBV29-1 to TRBJ1-1; the D gene is possibly TRBD1 (5 bases). The CDR3 length is 12 residues. With 6 bases removed from V and 0 bases from J, the gap between germline ends came to 8 bases. The germline gives CDR1 SQVTM, CDR2 ANQGSEA. DNA of the CDR3: TGCAGCGTCCCAGGGTTGAACACTGAAGCTTTCTTT. It translates to CSVPGLNTEAFF.

The V gene is TRBV9, the J gene TRBJ2-1, with D tentatively TRBD1 (6 bases). Germline V gene sequence: CDR1 SGDLS, CDR2 YYNGEE. The V and J ends lost 0 bases and 4 bases respectively, with 11 bases between them. The CDR3 has 15 amino acids. Here the CDR3 DNA reads TGTGCCAGCAGCGTAGAAGGGGGTGGTTACAATGAGCAGTTCTTC. It encodes CASSVEGGGYNEQFF.

The chain joins TRBV3-1 to TRBJ1-1; D is perhaps TRBD1 (5 bases). The CDR3 extends over 15 amino acids. Deletions cut 0 bases from V and 5 bases from J, with 13 bases between. Germline V gene lookup returns CDR1 LGHDT and CDR2 YNNKEL (reference sequence). The CDR3 region is CASSQDRGVGTEAFF. DNA of the CDR3: TGTGCCAGCAGCCAAGATCGGGGGGTGGGAACTGAAGCTTTCTTT.

The rearrangement joins TRBV19 to TRBJ2-1; 10 nucleotides align to TRBD2. This CDR3 spans 13 amino acids. J lost 8 bases, V lost 7 bases, and 5 bases had no gene match. CDR1 and CDR2 from the germline V gene are LNHDA and SQIVND (reference sequence). The CDR3 loop is CASKEREGDEQFF. In nucleotides, the CDR3 is TGTGCCAGTAAGGAGCGGGAGGGCGATGAGCAGTTCTTC.

The chain links TRBV4-1 to TRBJ1-1; no clear D. There are 14 residues in the CDR3. V lost 0 bases to trimming and J lost 1 base, with 6 bases between them. CDR1 and CDR2 from the germline V gene are MGHRA and YSYEKL. In DNA form, the CDR3 reads TGCGCCAGCAGCCAAGATCTTACGAACACTGAAGCTTTCTTT. It specifies CASSQDLTNTEAFF.

The chain joins TRBV25-1 to TRBJ2-1; D is perhaps TRBD1 or TRBD2 (5 bases each). CDR1 and CDR2 from the germline V gene are MGHDK and SYGVNS. The CDR3 is 14 residues long. V was clipped by 5 bases and J by 9 bases, with 17 bases between them. This chain's CDR3 is CASSPPGPAFEQFF. The CDR3 nucleotides read TGTGCCAGCAGTCCCCCGGGACCCGCCTTTGAGCAGTTCTTC.

The rearrangement uses TRBV5-4 and TRBJ2-5; weak D call: TRBD2 (5 bases). Germline-derived CDR1 and CDR2 are SGHNT and YYREEE (reference sequence). The V end lost 4 bases, the J end lost 5 bases, and 9 bases lay between the germline ends. The CDR3 is made up of 12 amino acids. CDR3 region: CASSEGGETQYF. The DNA for the CDR3 is TGTGCCAGCAGCGAGGGTGGGGAGACCCAGTACTTC.